These 26 T cell receptor beta chains share one sample of origin, sequenced in a study of T cells after yellow fever vaccination. TCRdb itself ran the 5' RACE reads through MiXCR, one entry per CDR3 protein. The sample lists under 600,000 distinct CDR3 sequences, 13% seen once, with over 13% in the top ten. The sequences come from PBMCs, collected on the day of the yellow fever booster vaccination. The source is a man aged 25-45 years who received the YFV17D yellow fever vaccine.

The gene calls are TRBV6-5 and TRBJ2-2; a possible D gene is TRBD2 (5 bases). Trimming shortened V by 0 bases and J by 4 bases, and 15 bases separated the two germline ends. Germline V gene sequence: CDR1 MNHEY, CDR2 SVGAGI. CDR3 size: 17 residues. Here the CDR3 reads CASSYSLSRRGTGELFF. The DNA for the CDR3 is TGTGCCAGCAGTTACTCGTTGTCTAGACGGGGCACCGGGGAGCTGTTTTTT.

This rearrangement joins TRBV7-8 to TRBJ2-3, with a tentative D call TRBD2 (7 bases). The CDR3 runs to 18 residues. V shed 2 bases and J shed 1 base, with 19 bases lying between them. Per germline, CDR1 SGHVS and CDR2 FQNEAQ. The CDR3 loop is CASSLRGGARGGTDTQYF. The CDR3 nucleotides read TGTGCCAGCAGCTTAAGGGGGGGCGCCCGAGGTGGCACAGATACGCAGTATTTT.

The sample holds a few counts of this clonotype. This rearrangement joins TRBV27 to TRBJ2-7; TRBD2 matches at 8 bases. Germline CDR1 MNHEY, CDR2 SMNVEV (reference sequence). Trimming took 7 bases from V and 6 from J; bases not matched to a gene: 11. The CDR3 runs to 14 residues. CDR3 loop: CASTRTSIDREQYF. The CDR3 DNA reads TGTGCCAGCACCAGGACTAGCATTGATCGCGAGCAGTACTTC.

The chain joins TRBV12-3 or TRBV12-4 to TRBJ2-5, with TRBD2 identical over 7 bases. The CDR3 runs 15 residues. V trimming: 6 bases; J trimming: 1 base; junction bases outside the gene matches: 8. DNA of the CDR3: TGTGCCAGCAGCCCCTCCGGGGGGTCCCAAGAGACCCAGTACTTC. The encoded protein is CASSPSGGSQETQYF.

This clonotype was observed a few times. The rearrangement joins TRBV6-5 to TRBJ2-5; 12 bases match TRBD2. CDR3 length: 17 amino acids. The V gene's germline CDR1 is MNHEY and CDR2 SVGAGI. V was pared by 2 bases and J by 2 bases, with 6 bases of the junction left unmatched. The CDR3 bases are TGTGCCAGCAGTTACGTTACCGGACTAGCGGGGCAAGAGACCCAGTACTTC. Encoded protein: CASSYVTGLAGQETQYF.

This clonotype showed up just once. This chain uses TRBV27 with TRBJ2-6, with D unclear. Looked up from germline, CDR1 is MNHEY and CDR2 is SMNVEV (reference sequence). There are 14 residues in the CDR3. Trimming cost V 7 bases and J 0 bases, with 7 bases left between them. The CDR3: CASNEASGANVLTF. The DNA of the CDR3 is TGTGCCAGCAACGAGGCCTCTGGGGCCAACGTCCTGACTTTC.

In its sample, this clonotype was seen a few times. The chain uses TRBV12-3 or TRBV12-4 and TRBJ2-2; D is unclear. This CDR3 comprises 12 residues. V lost 3 bases, J lost 6 bases, and 5 bases lay in between. The CDR3 region is CASSFMSGELFF. CDR3 nucleotides: TGTGCCAGCAGTTTTATGTCCGGGGAGCTGTTTTTT.

This sequence joins TRBV18 and TRBJ2-6; TRBD1 might be the D (5 bases). The CDR3 totals 17 residues. V lost 1 base to trimming and J lost 2 bases, with 12 bases between them. Germline loops: CDR1 KGHSH, CDR2 LQKENI. CDR3 in DNA: TGTGCCAGCTCACCACGGGCAGGGATGGCTGGGGCCAACGTCCTGACTTTC. Translating it yields CASSPRAGMAGANVLTF.

This clonotype was observed at least ten times. This rearrangement joins TRBV20-1 to TRBJ2-3; TRBD1 matches 7 bases. The germline V gene has CDR1 DFQATT and CDR2 SNEGSKA (reference sequence). The V and J ends lost 6 bases and 0 bases, in that order; junction bases with no gene match: 3. This CDR3 contains 13 residues. The CDR3 region has the DNA TGCAGTGCCGAGACAGGGAGCACAGATACGCAGTATTTT. This encodes CSAETGSTDTQYF.

The chain has TRBV30 and TRBJ2-7; maybe TRBD2 (7 bases). This CDR3 is built from 14 residues. Trimming removed 0 bases at V and 2 bases at J, with 11 bases between. Germline V gene sequence: CDR1 GTSNPN, CDR2 SVGIG (reference sequence). Written as DNA, the CDR3 is TGTGCCTGGAGTGTCGGGGGGCAGGCCTACGAGCAGTACTTC. Translating gives CAWSVGGQAYEQYF.

The chain has TRBV9 and TRBJ2-1; TRBD1 aligns across 9 bases. The CDR3 has 15 amino acids. J lost 7 bases, V lost 3 bases, and 8 bases had no gene match. Germline CDR1 reads SGDLS; CDR2 reads YYNGEE. CDR3 DNA: TGTGCCAGCAGCGCCGAGGGACAGGGTGGTAATGAGCAGTTCTTC. Its translation: CASSAEGQGGNEQFF.

J is TRBJ2-1 and V is TRBV20-1; 12 nucleotides line up with TRBD1. Losses at the gene ends were 5 bases for V and 7 bases for J; bases not matched to a gene: 21. The CDR3 covers 19 residues. Germline CDR1 reads DFQATT; CDR2 reads SNEGSKA (reference sequence). The CDR3 is CSAHTGTGGLVAGSNEQFF. CDR3 coding DNA: TGCAGTGCTCATACCGGGACAGGGGGCTTGGTAGCGGGATCAAATGAGCAGTTCTTC.

In this sample, this clonotype turned up a few times. For the CDR3, the DNA is TGTGCCAGCAGGAGCGGAGGGGTCGATGAGCAGTTCTTC. Translation gives CASRSGGVDEQFF. The chain joins TRBV12-3 or TRBV12-4 to TRBJ2-1; TRBD2 is a possible D gene (6 bases). The CDR3 sequence is 13 residues long. Trimming took off 6 bases at V and 8 bases at J, with 14 bases between the two ends.

The chain links TRBV4-3 to TRBJ1-2, with D unclear. The CDR3 contains 15 residues. Trimming removed 1 base at V and 1 base at J, with 10 bases between. The germline V gene has CDR1 LGHNA and CDR2 YSLEER. CDR3 in DNA: TGCGCCAGCAGCCAAGTCCGGGCCGATAACTATGGCTACACCTTC. Translation gives CASSQVRADNYGYTF.

V gene TRBV7-7 combines with J gene TRBJ2-3, with 10 bases aligning to TRBD2. CDR1 and CDR2 from the germline V gene are SSHAT and FNYEAQ (reference sequence). The trim removed 0 bases at V and 3 bases at J, leaving 3 bases unmatched. CDR3 length: 16 amino acids. The CDR3 spells CASSLASGRWTDTQYF. In nucleotides, the CDR3 is TGTGCCAGCAGCTTAGCTAGCGGGAGGTGGACAGATACGCAGTATTTT.

This chain links TRBV18 with TRBJ2-3; D is perhaps TRBD2 (5 bases). CDR3 length equals 16 residues. The V end lost 6 bases, the J end lost 2 bases, and 18 bases lay between the germline ends. Germline assignment: CDR1 KGHSH and CDR2 LQKENI. The CDR3 nucleotides read TGTGCCAGCTCGATTTCGGGAACTACCCACACAGATACGCAGTATTTT. This sequence encodes CASSISGTTHTDTQYF.

The rearrangement joins TRBV4-1 to TRBJ2-2, with 8 nucleotides matching TRBD1. V was clipped by 4 bases and J by 6 bases; unmatched bases: 7. Germline V CDR1 and CDR2: MGHRA, YSYEKL. CDR3 length: 15 amino acids. CDR3 protein: CASSRQGYVAGELFF. CDR3 bases: TGCGCCAGCAGCCGACAGGGGTACGTGGCCGGGGAGCTGTTTTTT.

This clonotype was found a few times. The rearrangement links TRBV7-9 to TRBJ2-3, with unresolved D. V lost 1 base to trimming and J lost 0 bases, with 8 bases between them. The CDR3 loop spans 15 amino acids. Looked up from germline, CDR1 is SEHNR and CDR2 is FQNEAQ (reference sequence). CDR3 in DNA: TGTGCCAGCAGCTTAGGTCTCCACAGCACAGATACGCAGTATTTT. This codes for CASSLGLHSTDTQYF. Supplemented by reference TRBV7-9 and TRBJ2-3, the full variable domain reads DTGVSQNPRHKITKRGQNVTFRCDPISEHNRLYWYRQTLGQGPEFLTYFQNEAQLEKSRLLSDRFSAERPKGSFSTLEIQRTEQGDSAMYLCASSLGLHSTDTQYFGPGTRLTVL.

J is TRBJ2-7 and V is TRBV5-1; a weak D match, TRBD2 (5 bases). V lost 2 bases and J lost 0, with 12 bases in between. Germline CDR1 SGHRS, CDR2 YFSETQ. CDR3 length equals 15 residues. The DNA of the CDR3 is TGCGCCAGCAGCTTCCTGGGGAGAAGCTCCTACGAGCAGTACTTC. Translation gives CASSFLGRSSYEQYF. Full variable domain (outside the CDR3, taken from reference TRBV5-1 and TRBJ2-7): KAGVTQTPRYLIKTRGQQVTLSCSPISGHRSVSWYQQTPGQGLQFLFEYFSETQRNKGNFPGRFSGRQFSNSRSEMNVSTLELGDSALYLCASSFLGRSSYEQYFGPGTRLTVT.

This clonotype turned up a few times. The chain has TRBV3-1 and TRBJ2-1; D might be TRBD2 (5 bases). V was pared by 4 bases and J by 0 bases, with 16 bases between. The CDR3 sequence is 17 residues long. CDR1 LGHDT and CDR2 YNNKEL come from the germline V gene (reference sequence). The CDR3, as DNA: TGTGCCAGCAGCCCTAGATCAGGACTCGGCTCCTACAATGAGCAGTTCTTC. Protein product: CASSPRSGLGSYNEQFF.

This clonotype was recorded many times. The CDR3 here is CSVIPSVYEQYF. The CDR3 DNA is TGCAGCGTTATCCCGTCGGTCTACGAGCAGTACTTC. The J gene is TRBJ2-7, the V gene TRBV29-1, with D unclear. V lost 5 bases, J lost 3 bases, and 11 bases lay in between. This CDR3 contains 12 residues. CDR1 and CDR2 from the germline V gene are SQVTM and ANQGSEA.

The J gene is TRBJ1-2, the V gene TRBV20-1, with D maybe TRBD1 (5 bases). The CDR3 consists of 13 residues. CDR1 DFQATT and CDR2 SNEGSKA come from the germline V gene (reference sequence). The germline V and J ends were trimmed by 5 bases and 7 bases, with 17 bases remaining between them. CDR3 in amino acids: CSAASKGAAGYTF. The DNA for the CDR3 is TGCAGTGCTGCTTCCAAAGGGGCCGCTGGCTACACCTTC.

This clonotype was counted only a few times. The rearrangement links TRBV7-6 to TRBJ2-3, with 8 positions matching TRBD2. Germline V gene lookup returns CDR1 SGHVS and CDR2 FNYEAQ. The CDR3 is made up of 16 amino acids. V lost 1 base to trimming and J lost 0 bases; unmatched junction nucleotides: 3. The CDR3 region has the DNA TGTGCCAGCAGCTTAGGTGGACTAGCCAGCACAGATACGCAGTATTTT. Protein sequence: CASSLGGLASTDTQYF.

This clonotype was seen a handful of times. V is TRBV4-3 and J is TRBJ2-4, with 9 bases aligning to TRBD1. Germline values: CDR1 LGHNA, CDR2 YSLEER. V gave up 1 base and J gave up 4 bases; unmatched junction bases: 5. The CDR3 runs 16 residues. The CDR3: CASSQAYRGPKNIQYF. The CDR3 DNA is TGCGCCAGCAGCCAAGCCTACAGGGGGCCGAAAAACATTCAGTACTTC.

The chain combines TRBV19 with TRBJ2-7; D gene ambiguous. This CDR3 is built from 11 residues. Trimming shortened V by 6 bases and J by 6 bases, and 9 bases separated the two germline ends. The germline V gene has CDR1 LNHDA and CDR2 SQIVND (reference sequence). The chain's CDR3 is CASRSGSEQYF. In nucleotides, the CDR3 is TGTGCCAGTAGGTCAGGTAGCGAGCAGTACTTC. Supplemented by reference TRBV19 and TRBJ2-7, the full variable domain reads DGGITQSPKYLFRKEGQNVTLSCEQNLNHDAMYWYRQDPGQGLRLIYYSQIVNDFQKGDIAEGYSVSREKKESFPLTVTSAQKNPTAFYLCASRSGSEQYFGPGTRLTVT.

The table lists this clonotype with a few counts. V and J are TRBV6-2 or TRBV6-3 and TRBJ2-1, with D maybe TRBD1 (6 bases). This CDR3 is built from 18 residues. The V and J ends lost 6 bases and 0 bases respectively, with 21 bases between them. Germline loops: CDR1 MNHEY, CDR2 SVGEGT. For the CDR3, the DNA is TGTGCCAGCAGACAACCTGGGACACCTACGAGCTCCTACAATGAGCAGTTCTTC. Protein sequence: CASRQPGTPTSSYNEQFF.